This TCR beta chain emerged from a study of human T cells and chemical hapten exposure. Time point meaning: pre-sensitization, week 0. Sample treatment: therapeutic diphenylcyclopropenone sensitization with weekly scalp DPC. V lost 0 bases to trimming and J lost 8 bases, with 17 bases between them. Germline assignment: CDR1 LGHNA and CDR2 YNFKEQ. The CDR3 has 15 amino acids. From the RACE reads, TCRdb called clonotypes with MiXCR, one entry per CDR3 protein. The sample lists about 300,000 distinct CDR3 sequences; approximately 5.8% were seen once. Study-wide findings and caveats: Sensitizing with DPC caused no change in TCRs above 1 in 1000 frequency.

This clonotype came up a few times. Its target is unknown. The sample in question was whole blood, obtained in connection with sensitization to the hapten diphenylcyclopropenone (DPC). The chain uses TRBV4-2 and TRBJ2-7; the D gene is possibly TRBD1 (5 bases). This receptor was taken from a woman between 18 and 30 years old with alopecia areata. Some clones in this sample may be carry-over from other donors' samples. CDR3 residues: CASSQDGQGRAKQYF. The CDR3 nucleotides are TGTGCCAGCAGCCAAGACGGGCAGGGTCGGGCGAAGCAGTACTTC.